A selection of T cell receptor beta chains follows, all from one sample in a study of CD8 T cells in acute hepatitis C reinfection. TCRdb keeps only in-frame clones here, not all; method: immunoSEQ multiplex PCR. Counted here are about 38,000 clones, about 87% occurring once; the ten biggest clones make up roughly 0.51%. Specimen: naive CD8+ T cells from PBMCs. The source of these receptors is a man aged 25-45 years with chronic hepatitis C. CDR3s include the opening cysteine and the closing phenylalanine or tryptophan. Each record gives: J gene, clone size, D gene, V gene, CDR3 protein, CDR3 DNA. The D gene is left open where the match is weak. The listing skips clone size in some rows; elsewhere it reads once, few, many or a size class.

J: TRBJ1-1
size: few
D: -
V: TRBV10-3
CDR3: CAISENVGYTEAFF
DNA: TGTGCCATCAGTGAGAACGTAGGTTACACTGAAGCTTTCTTT

J: TRBJ2-6
size: -
D: TRBD1
V: TRBV27
CDR3: CASSSPTGVGANVLTF
DNA: TGTGCCAGCAGTAGCCCAACAGGGGTTGGGGCCAACGTCCTGACTTTC

J: TRBJ2-7
size: -
D: -
V: TRBV7-9
CDR3: CASSSSGTGRPYEQYF
DNA: TGTGCCAGCAGCTCCAGTGGAACAGGGAGACCCTACGAGCAGTACTTC

J: TRBJ2-1
size: -
D: -
V: TRBV7-9
CDR3: CASSLGSNEQFF
DNA: TGTGCCAGCAGCTTAGGAAGCAATGAGCAGTTCTTC

J: TRBJ2-7
size: -
D: -
V: TRBV2
CDR3: CASSVLRDISYEQYF
DNA: TGTGCCAGCAGTGTGCTCCGGGACATCTCCTACGAGCAGTACTTC

J: TRBJ2-7
size: -
D: -
V: TRBV6-5
CDR3: CASREYSASYEQYF
DNA: TGTGCCAGCAGGGAGTACAGCGCCTCCTACGAGCAGTACTTC

J: TRBJ2-7
size: -
D: -
V: TRBV19
CDR3: CASSMTVAYEQYF
DNA: TGTGCCAGTAGTATGACAGTGGCCTACGAGCAGTACTTC

J: TRBJ2-1
size: once
D: TRBD2
V: TRBV18
CDR3: CASSKSRGGNEQFF
DNA: TGTGCCAGCTCCAAGTCGCGGGGGGGTAATGAGCAGTTCTTC

J: TRBJ1-2
size: -
D: -
V: TRBV19
CDR3: CASSPDSYGYTF
DNA: TGTGCCAGTAGTCCTGACAGTTATGGCTACACCTTC

J: TRBJ2-7
size: once
D: -
V: TRBV6-6
CDR3: CASRALDSYEQYF
DNA: TGTGCCAGCAGAGCCCTCGACAGTTACGAGCAGTACTTC